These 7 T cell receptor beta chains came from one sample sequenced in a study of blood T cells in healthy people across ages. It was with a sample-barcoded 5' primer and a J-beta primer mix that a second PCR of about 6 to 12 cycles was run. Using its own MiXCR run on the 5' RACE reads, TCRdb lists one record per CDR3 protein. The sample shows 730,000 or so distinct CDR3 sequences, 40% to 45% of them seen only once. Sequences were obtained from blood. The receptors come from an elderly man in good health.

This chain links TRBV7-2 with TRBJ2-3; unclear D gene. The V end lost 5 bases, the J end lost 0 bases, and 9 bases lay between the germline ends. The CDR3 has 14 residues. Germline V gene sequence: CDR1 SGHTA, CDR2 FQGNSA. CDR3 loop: CASSQIRSTDTQYF. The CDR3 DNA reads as TGTGCCAGCAGCCAGATTCGTAGCACAGATACGCAGTATTTT. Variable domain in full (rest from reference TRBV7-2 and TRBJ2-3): GAGVSQSPSNKVTEKGKDVELRCDPISGHTALYWYRQSLGQGLEFLIYFQGNSAPDKSGLPSDRFSAERTGGSVSTLTIQRTQQEDSAVYLCASSQIRSTDTQYFGPGTRLTVL.

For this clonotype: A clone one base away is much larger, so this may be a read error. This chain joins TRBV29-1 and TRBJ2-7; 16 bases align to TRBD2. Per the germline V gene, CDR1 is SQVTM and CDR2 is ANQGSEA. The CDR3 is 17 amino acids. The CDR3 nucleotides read TGCAGCGTTCTGGGACTAGCGGGAGGGGTCGAGTCCTACGAGCAGAACTTC. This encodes CSVLGLAGGVESYEQNF.

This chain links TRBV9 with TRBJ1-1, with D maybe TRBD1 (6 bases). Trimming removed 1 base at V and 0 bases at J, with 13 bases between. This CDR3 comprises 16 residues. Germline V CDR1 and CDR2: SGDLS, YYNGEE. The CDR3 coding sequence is TGTGCCAGCAGCGTATGGGACAACCCAATGAACACTGAAGCTTTCTTT. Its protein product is CASSVWDNPMNTEAFF. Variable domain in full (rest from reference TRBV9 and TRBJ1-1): DSGVTQTPKHLITATGQRVTLRCSPRSGDLSVYWYQQSLDQGLQFLIQYYNGEERAKGNILERFSAQQFPDLHSELNLSSLELGDSALYFCASSVWDNPMNTEAFFGQGTRLTVV.

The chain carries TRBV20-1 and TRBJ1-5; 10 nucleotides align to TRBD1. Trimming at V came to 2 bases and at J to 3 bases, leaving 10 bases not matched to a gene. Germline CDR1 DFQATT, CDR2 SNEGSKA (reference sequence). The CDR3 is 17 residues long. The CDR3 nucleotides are TGCAGTGCTAGATCGAGACAGGGGGCCTTATTCAATCAGCCCCAGCATTTT. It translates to CSARSRQGALFNQPQHF.

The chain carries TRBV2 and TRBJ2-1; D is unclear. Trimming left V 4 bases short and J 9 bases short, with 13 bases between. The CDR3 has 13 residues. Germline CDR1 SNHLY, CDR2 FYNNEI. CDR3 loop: CASSVSATGEQFF. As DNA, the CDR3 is TGTGCCAGCAGTGTATCGGCCACGGGTGAGCAGTTCTTC.

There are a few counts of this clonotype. The CDR3 bases are TGTGCCAGCAGCCAGGGAGCGGGGGGGTACCAAGAGACCCAGTACTTC. This gives the protein CASSQGAGGYQETQYF. V gene TRBV25-1 combines with J gene TRBJ2-5; 10 bases are a match to TRBD2. The CDR3 sequence is 16 residues long. Per the germline V gene, CDR1 is MGHDK and CDR2 is SYGVNS. After removal of 6 bases from V and 0 bases from J, the junction contained 7 bases not matched to a gene. The full variable domain, with the rest looked up from reference TRBV25-1 and TRBJ2-5, is EADIYQTPRYLVIGTGKKITLECSQTMGHDKMYWYQQDPGMELHLIHYSYGVNSTEKGDLSSESTVSRIRTEHFPLTLESARPSHTSQYLCASSQGAGGYQETQYFGPGTRLLVL.

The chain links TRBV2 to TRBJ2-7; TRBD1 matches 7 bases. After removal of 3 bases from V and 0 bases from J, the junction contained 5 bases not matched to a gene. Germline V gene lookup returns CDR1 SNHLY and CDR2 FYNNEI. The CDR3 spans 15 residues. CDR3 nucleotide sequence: TGTGCCAGCAGTGACCAGACAGGGATCTCCTACGAGCAGTACTTC. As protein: CASSDQTGISYEQYF.